This TCR beta chain was recorded in a study of blood T cell repertoires in COVID-19. Turning to the study itself: Sites across the United States, Italy and Spain contributed samples from acute and convalescent COVID-19. The cDNA or gDNA used as material had been derived from T cells, B-cell-depleted T cells, or PBMCs.

As handled by the study authors: Nucleated cell counts were estimated from reference gene primer amplification. The protocol was immunoSEQ multiplex PCR, while the TCRdb copy is restricted to in-frame clones and leaves out a portion. The V and J calls and the clone size are those of that table, but D and trimming were determined from the DNA. The table lists hundreds of thousands of clones, approximately 83% of them singletons. Enrolled during active infection, Seattle patients were then followed longitudinally. J was trimmed by 5 bases and V by 6 bases; bases with no gene match: 3. Germline CDR1 MNHEY, CDR2 SMNVEV (reference sequence). The CDR3 has 13 residues.

The sample consisted of peripheral blood. This receptor was identified in a woman aged 25 to 45 with COVID-19, enrolled during active disease. The V gene is TRBV27, the J gene TRBJ2-7; 11 positions match TRBD1. CDR3 amino acids: CASSVDRGHEQYF. DNA of the CDR3: TGTGCCAGCAGCGTGGACAGGGGGCACGAGCAGTACTTC.